This record looks at one TCR beta chain sequence and its context. The antigen remains unidentified. The CDR3 spans 12 residues. V was clipped by 4 bases and J by 3 bases, with 7 bases between them. Germline CDR1 SNHLY, CDR2 FYNNEI. These data originate in a study of cytomegalovirus exposure and HLA in healthy donors. General study points: The finding came from a later analysis; first-cohort TCR clusters tended to co-occur in the roughly 110 validation repertoires. Specificity of a few CMV-associated chains for CMV antigens was verified in vitro.

The protocol was immunoSEQ multiplex PCR, while the TCRdb copy is restricted to in-frame clones and leaves out a portion. The sample holds under 250,000 clones, 80% to 90% seen once. The sample consisted of PBMCs. This clonotype was obtained from a woman in her late teens or twenties in good health and CMV-seropositive. The chain uses TRBV2 and TRBJ2-7; D not resolved. Here the CDR3 reads CASSATLYEQYF. CDR3 sequence (DNA): TGTGCCAGCAGTGCCACTCTCTACGAGCAGTACTTC.